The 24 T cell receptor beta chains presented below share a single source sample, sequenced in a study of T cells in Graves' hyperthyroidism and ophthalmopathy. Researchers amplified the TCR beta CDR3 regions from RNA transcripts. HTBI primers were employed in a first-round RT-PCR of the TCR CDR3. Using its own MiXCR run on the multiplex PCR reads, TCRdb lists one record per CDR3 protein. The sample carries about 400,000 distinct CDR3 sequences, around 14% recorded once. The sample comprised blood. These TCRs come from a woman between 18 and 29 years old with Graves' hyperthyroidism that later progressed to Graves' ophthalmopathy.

For the CDR3, the DNA is TGCAGTGCTAGAGATCTACCGGGACAGGCCTACGAGCAGTACTTC. Translated, it gives CSARDLPGQAYEQYF. The chain uses TRBV20-1 and TRBJ2-7, with 8 bases fitting TRBD1. The CDR3 covers 15 residues. V gave up 0 bases and J gave up 2 bases; unmatched junction bases: 6. The V gene's germline CDR1 is DFQATT and CDR2 SNEGSKA (reference sequence).

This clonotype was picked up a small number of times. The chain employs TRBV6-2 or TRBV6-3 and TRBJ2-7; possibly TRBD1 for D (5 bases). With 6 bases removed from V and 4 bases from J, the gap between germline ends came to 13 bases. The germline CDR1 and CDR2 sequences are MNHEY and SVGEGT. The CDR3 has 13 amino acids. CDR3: CASSLDMLYEQYF. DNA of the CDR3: TGTGCCAGCAGCCTGGACATGCTATACGAGCAGTACTTC.

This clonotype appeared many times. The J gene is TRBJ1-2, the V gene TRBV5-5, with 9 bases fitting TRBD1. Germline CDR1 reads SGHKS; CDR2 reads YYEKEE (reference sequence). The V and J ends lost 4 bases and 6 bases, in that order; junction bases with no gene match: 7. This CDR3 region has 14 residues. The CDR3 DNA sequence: TGTGCCAGCAGCCGGGACAGGGTCAAAGATGGCTACACCTTC. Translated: CASSRDRVKDGYTF.

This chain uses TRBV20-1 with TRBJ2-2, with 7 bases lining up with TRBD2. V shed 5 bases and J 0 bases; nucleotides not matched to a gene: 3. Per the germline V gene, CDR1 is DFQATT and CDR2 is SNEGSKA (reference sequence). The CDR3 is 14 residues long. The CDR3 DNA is TGCAGTGCTGGCGGGGGATCGAACACCGGGGAGCTGTTTTTT. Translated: CSAGGGSNTGELFF.

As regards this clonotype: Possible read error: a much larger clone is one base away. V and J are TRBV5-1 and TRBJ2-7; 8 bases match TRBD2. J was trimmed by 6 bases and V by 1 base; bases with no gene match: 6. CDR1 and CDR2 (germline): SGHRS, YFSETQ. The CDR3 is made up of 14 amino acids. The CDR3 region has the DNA TGCGCCAGCAGCTTGATGGCCGGGGGGGCCGAGCAGTACTTC. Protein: CASSLMAGGAEQYF.

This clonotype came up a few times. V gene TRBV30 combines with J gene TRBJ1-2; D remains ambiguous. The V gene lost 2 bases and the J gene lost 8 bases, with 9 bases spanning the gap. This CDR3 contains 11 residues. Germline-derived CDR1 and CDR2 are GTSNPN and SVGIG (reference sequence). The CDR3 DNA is TGTGCCTGGAGTTTAGGAGGAGGCTACACCTTC. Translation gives CAWSLGGGYTF.

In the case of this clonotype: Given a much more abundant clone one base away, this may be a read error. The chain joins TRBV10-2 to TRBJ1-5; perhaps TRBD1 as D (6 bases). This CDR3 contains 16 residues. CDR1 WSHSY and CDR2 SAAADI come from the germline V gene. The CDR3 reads CASSDDDRSYNQPRHF. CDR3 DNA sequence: TGCGCCAGCAGTGACGATGACAGGAGCTACAATCAGCCCCGGCATTTT.

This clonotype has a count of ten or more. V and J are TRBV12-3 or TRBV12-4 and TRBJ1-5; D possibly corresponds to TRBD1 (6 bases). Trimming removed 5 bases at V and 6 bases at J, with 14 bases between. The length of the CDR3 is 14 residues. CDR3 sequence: CASSLGGVSQPQHF. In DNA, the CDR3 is TGTGCCAGCAGTCTAGGGGGTGTAAGTCAGCCCCAGCATTTT.

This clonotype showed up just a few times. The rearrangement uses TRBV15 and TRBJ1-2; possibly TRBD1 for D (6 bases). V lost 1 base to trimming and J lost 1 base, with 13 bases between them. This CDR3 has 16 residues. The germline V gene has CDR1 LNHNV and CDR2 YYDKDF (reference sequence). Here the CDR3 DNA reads TGTGCCACCAGCAGAGGCGGGGGCCGAGGTAACTATGGCTACACCTTC. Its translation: CATSRGGGRGNYGYTF.

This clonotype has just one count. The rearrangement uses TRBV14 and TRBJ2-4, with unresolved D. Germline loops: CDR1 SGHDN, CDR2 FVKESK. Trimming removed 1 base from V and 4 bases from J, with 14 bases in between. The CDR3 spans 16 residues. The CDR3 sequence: CASSQGSIGVKNIQYF. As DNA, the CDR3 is TGTGCCAGCAGCCAAGGTTCAATAGGCGTAAAAAACATTCAGTACTTC.

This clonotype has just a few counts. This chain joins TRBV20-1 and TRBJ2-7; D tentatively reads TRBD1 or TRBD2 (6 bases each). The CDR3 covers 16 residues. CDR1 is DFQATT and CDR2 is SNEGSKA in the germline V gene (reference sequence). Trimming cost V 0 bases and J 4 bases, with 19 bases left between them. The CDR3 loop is CSARDPSGAIIYEQYF. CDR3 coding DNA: TGCAGTGCTAGAGATCCATCGGGGGCGATTATATACGAGCAGTACTTC.

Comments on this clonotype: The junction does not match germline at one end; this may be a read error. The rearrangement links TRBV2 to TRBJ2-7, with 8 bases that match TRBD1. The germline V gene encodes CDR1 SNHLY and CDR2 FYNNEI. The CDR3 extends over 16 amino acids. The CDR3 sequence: CASSRNLDRVGYEPYF. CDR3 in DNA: TGTGCCAGCAGTCGGAATCTGGACAGGGTTGGCTACGAGCCGTACTTC. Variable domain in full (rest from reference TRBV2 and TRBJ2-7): EPEVTQTPSHQVTQMGQEVILRCVPISNHLYFYWYRQILGQKVEFLVSFYNNEISEKSEIFDDQFSVERPDGSNFTLKIRSTKLEDSAMYFCASSRNLDRVGYEPYFGPGTRLTVT.

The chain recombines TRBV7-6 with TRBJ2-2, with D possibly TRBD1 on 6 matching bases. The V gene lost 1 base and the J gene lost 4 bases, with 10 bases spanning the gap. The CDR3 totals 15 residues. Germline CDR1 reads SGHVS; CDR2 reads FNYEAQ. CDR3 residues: CASSLEPGATGELFF. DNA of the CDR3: TGTGCCAGCAGCTTAGAACCAGGGGCCACCGGGGAGCTGTTTTTT. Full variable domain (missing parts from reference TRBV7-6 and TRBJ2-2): GAGVSQSPRYKVTKRGQDVALRCDPISGHVSLYWYRQALGQGPEFLTYFNYEAQQDKSGLPNDRFSAERPEGSISTLTIQRTEQRDSAMYRCASSLEPGATGELFFGEGSRLTVL.

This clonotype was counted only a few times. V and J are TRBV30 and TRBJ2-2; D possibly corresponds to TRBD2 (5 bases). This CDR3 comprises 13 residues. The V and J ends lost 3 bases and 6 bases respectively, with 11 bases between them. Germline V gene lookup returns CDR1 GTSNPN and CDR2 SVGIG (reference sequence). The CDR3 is CAWRWTGSGELFF. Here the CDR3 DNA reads TGTGCCTGGAGATGGACGGGATCCGGGGAGCTGTTTTTT.

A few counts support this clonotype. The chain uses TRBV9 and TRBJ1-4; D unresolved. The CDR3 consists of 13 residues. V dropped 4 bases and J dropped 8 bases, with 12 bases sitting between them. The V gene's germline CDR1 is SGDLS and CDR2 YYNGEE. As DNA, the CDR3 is TGTGCCAGCAGCCAATCGCTAGGGGAAAAACTGTTTTTT. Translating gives CASSQSLGEKLFF. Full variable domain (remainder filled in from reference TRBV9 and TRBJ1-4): DSGVTQTPKHLITATGQRVTLRCSPRSGDLSVYWYQQSLDQGLQFLIQYYNGEERAKGNILERFSAQQFPDLHSELNLSSLELGDSALYFCASSQSLGEKLFFGSGTQLSVL.

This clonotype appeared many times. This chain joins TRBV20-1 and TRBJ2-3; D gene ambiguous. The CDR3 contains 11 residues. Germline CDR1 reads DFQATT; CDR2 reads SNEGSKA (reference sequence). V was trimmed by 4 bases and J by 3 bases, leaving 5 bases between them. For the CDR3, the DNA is TGCAGTGCTATGTCAACAGATACGCAGTATTTT. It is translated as CSAMSTDTQYF.

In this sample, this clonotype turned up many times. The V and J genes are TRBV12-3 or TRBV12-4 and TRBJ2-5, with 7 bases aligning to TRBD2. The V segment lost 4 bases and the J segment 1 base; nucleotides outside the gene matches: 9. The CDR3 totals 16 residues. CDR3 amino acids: CASSSPGPGGQETQYF. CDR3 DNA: TGTGCCAGCAGTTCCCCGGGGCCGGGAGGCCAAGAGACCCAGTACTTC.

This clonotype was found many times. The CDR3 coding sequence is TGCAGTGCCCAGAATTTGAACACTGAAGCTTTCTTT. This gives the protein CSAQNLNTEAFF. The rearrangement links TRBV20-1 to TRBJ1-1, with D uncertain. CDR3 size: 12 residues. CDR1 DFQATT and CDR2 SNEGSKA come from the germline V gene (reference sequence). V lost 6 bases to trimming and J lost 0 bases, with 8 bases between them.

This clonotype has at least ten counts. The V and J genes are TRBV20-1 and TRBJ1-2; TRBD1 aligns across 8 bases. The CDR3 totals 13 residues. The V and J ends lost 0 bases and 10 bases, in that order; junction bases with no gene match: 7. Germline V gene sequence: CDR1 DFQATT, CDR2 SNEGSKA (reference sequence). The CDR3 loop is CSARDHGQGYYTF. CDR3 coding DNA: TGCAGTGCTAGAGATCATGGACAGGGATACTACACCTTC.

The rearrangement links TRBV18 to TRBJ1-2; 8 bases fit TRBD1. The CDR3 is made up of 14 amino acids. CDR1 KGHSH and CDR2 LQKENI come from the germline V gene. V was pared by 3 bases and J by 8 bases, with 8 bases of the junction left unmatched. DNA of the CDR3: TGTGCCAGCTCACCCTTCCCGACAGGGGAAGGCTACACCTTC. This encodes CASSPFPTGEGYTF. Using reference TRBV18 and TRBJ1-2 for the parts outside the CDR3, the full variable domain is NAGVMQNPRHLVRRRGQEARLRCSPMKGHSHVYWYRQLPEEGLKFMVYLQKENIIDESGMPKERFSAEFPKEGPSILRIQQVVRGDSAAYFCASSPFPTGEGYTFGSGTRLTVV.

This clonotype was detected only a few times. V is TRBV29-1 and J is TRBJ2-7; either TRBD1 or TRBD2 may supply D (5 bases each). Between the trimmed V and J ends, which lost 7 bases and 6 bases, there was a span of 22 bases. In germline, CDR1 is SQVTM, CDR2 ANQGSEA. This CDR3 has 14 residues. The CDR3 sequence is CSAQVAGRALEQYF. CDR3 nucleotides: TGCAGCGCCCAGGTGGCGGGCAGGGCCCTCGAGCAGTACTTC.

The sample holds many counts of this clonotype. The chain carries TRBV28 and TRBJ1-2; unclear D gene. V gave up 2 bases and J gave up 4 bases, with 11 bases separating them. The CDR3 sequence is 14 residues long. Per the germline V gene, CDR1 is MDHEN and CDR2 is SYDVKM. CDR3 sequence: CASSLGAGLYGYTF. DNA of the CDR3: TGTGCCAGCAGTTTAGGTGCAGGCCTCTATGGCTACACCTTC.

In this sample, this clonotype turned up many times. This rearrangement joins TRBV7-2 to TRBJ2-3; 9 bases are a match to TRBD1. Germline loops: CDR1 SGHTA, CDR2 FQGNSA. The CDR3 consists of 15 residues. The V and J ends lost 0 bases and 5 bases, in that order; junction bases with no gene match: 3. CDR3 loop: CASSLAGQGIDTQYF. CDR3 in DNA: TGTGCCAGCAGCTTAGCCGGACAGGGGATAGATACGCAGTATTTT.

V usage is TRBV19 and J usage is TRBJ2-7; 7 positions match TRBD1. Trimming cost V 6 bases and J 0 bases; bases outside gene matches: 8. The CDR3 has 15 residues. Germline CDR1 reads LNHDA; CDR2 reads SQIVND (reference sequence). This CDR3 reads CASSTTTGYSYEQYF. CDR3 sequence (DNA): TGTGCCAGTAGCACGACGACAGGGTACTCCTACGAGCAGTACTTC.